This T cell receptor (beta chain) was captured by sequencing in a study of T cell responses to AZD1222 COVID-19 vaccine. Looked up from germline, CDR1 is SGDLS and CDR2 is YYNGEE. With 0 bases removed from V and 2 bases from J, the gap between germline ends came to 8 bases. The CDR3 is 14 amino acids. Using immunoSEQ multiplex PCR, the repertoire was profiled, and TCRdb retains in-frame clones only, with some absent. The repertoire holds some 48,000 clones, approximately 86% seen once, with less than 9% in the top ten. The TCR comes from an adult who received the AZD1222 COVID-19 vaccine. This sample comprised peripheral blood, obtained 28 days after the second AZD1222 dose. This rearrangement joins TRBV9 to TRBJ2-5, with D unclear. This CDR3 is CASSVEWYQETQYF. CDR3 coding DNA: TGTGCCAGCAGCGTAGAGTGGTATCAAGAGACCCAGTACTTC. The variable domain in full, with the rest retrieved from reference TRBV9 and TRBJ2-5, is DSGVTQTPKHLITATGQRVTLRCSPRSGDLSVYWYQQSLDQGLQFLIQYYNGEERAKGNILERFSAQQFPDLHSELNLSSLELGDSALYFCASSVEWYQETQYFGPGTRLLVL.